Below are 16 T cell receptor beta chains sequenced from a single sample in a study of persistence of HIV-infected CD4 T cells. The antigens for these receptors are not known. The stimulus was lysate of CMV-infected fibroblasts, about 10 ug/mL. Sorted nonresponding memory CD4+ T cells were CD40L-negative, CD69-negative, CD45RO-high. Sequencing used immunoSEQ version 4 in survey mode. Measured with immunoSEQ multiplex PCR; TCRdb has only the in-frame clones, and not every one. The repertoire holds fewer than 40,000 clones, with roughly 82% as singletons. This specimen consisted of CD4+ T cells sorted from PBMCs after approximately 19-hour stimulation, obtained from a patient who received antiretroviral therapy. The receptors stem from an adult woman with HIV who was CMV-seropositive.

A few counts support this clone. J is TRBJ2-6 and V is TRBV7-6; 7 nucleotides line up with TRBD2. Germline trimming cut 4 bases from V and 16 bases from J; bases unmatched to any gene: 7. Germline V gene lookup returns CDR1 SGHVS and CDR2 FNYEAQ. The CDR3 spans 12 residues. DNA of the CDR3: TGTGCCAGCAGCTCCGGACTAGGCCCACTGACTTTC. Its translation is CASSSGLGPLTF.

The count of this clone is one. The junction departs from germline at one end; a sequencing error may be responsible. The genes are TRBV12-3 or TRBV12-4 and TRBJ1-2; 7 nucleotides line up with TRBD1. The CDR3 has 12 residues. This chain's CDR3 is CASSRGTDGYTF. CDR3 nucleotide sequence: TGTGCCAGCAGTCGAGGGACAGATGGGTACACCTTC.

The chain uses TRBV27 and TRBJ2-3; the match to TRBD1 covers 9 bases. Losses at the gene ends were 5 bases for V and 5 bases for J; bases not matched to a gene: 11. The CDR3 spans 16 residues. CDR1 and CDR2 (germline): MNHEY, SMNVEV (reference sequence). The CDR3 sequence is CASSRGTGISLDTQYF. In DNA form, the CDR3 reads TGTGCCAGCAGTCGCGGGACAGGGATTTCGTTAGATACGCAGTATTTT.

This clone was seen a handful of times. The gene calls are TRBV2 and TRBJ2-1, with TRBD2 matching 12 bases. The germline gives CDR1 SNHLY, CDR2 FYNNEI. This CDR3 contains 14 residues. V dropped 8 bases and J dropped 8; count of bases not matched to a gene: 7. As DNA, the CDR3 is TGTGCCAGCTCCAGGACTAGCGGGGCACATGAGCAGTTCTTC. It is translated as CASSRTSGAHEQFF.

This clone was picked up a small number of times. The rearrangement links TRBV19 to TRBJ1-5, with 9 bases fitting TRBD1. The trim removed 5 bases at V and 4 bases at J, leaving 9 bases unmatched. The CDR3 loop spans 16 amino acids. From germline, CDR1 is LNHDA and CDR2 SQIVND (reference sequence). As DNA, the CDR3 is TGTGCCAGTAGTCCCAGAGGGACAGGGAAAAATCAGCCCCAGCATTTT. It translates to CASSPRGTGKNQPQHF. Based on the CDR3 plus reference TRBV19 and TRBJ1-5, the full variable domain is DGGITQSPKYLFRKEGQNVTLSCEQNLNHDAMYWYRQDPGQGLRLIYYSQIVNDFQKGDIAEGYSVSREKKESFPLTVTSAQKNPTAFYLCASSPRGTGKNQPQHFGDGTRLSIL.

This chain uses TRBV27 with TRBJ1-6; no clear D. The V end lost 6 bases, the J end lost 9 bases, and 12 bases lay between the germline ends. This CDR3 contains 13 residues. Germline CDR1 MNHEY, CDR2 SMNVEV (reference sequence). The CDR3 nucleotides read TGTGCCAGCAGCCCGCCCCCACCTTCACCCCTCCACTTT. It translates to CASSPPPPSPLHF.

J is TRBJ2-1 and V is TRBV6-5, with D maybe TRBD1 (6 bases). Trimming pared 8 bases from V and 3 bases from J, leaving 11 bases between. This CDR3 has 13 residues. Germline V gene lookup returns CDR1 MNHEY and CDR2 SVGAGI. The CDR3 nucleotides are TGTGCCAGCGGACAGCCACTCTACAATGAGCAGTTCTTC. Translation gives CASGQPLYNEQFF.

CDR3: CASESGDGELFF. The CDR3 bases are TGTGCCAGCGAGAGCGGGGACGGGGAGCTGTTTTTT. The rearrangement uses TRBV12-3 or TRBV12-4 and TRBJ2-2; 7 nucleotides align to TRBD2. V was clipped by 8 bases and J by 7 bases; unmatched bases: 4. This CDR3 is 12 amino acids long.

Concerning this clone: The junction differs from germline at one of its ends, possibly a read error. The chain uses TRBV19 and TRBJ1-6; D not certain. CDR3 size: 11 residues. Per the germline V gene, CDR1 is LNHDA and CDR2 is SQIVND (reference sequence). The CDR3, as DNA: TGTGCCAGTAGTACCAGCGGACCCCCCCACTTT. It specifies CASSTSGPPHF.

The CDR3 nucleotides are TGTGCCAGCAGGACAGCTACCTACTCACCCCTCCACTTT. As protein: CASRTATYSPLHF. This chain joins TRBV28 and TRBJ1-6; D is possibly TRBD1 (5 bases). Germline V CDR1 and CDR2: MDHEN, SYDVKM. This CDR3 comprises 13 residues. With 6 bases removed from V and 10 bases from J, the gap between germline ends came to 13 bases.

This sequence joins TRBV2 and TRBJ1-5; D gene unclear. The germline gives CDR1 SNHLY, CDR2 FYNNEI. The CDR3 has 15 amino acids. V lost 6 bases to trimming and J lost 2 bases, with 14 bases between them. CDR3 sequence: CASSRDRVGNQPQHF. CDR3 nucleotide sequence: TGTGCCAGCAGCCGTGACCGTGTGGGCAATCAGCCCCAGCATTTT.

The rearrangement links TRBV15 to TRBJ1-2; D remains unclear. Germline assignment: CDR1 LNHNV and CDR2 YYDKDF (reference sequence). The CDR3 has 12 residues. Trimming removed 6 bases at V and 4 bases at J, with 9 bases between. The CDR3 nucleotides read TGTGCCACCAGTACCAGCTTCTATGGCTACACCTTC. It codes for CATSTSFYGYTF.

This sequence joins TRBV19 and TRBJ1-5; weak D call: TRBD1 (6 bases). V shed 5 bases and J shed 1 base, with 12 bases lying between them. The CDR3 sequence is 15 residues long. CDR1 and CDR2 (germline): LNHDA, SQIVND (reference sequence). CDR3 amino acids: CASSPYGQSNQPQHF. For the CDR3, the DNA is TGTGCCAGTAGTCCTTATGGACAGAGCAATCAGCCCCAGCATTTT.

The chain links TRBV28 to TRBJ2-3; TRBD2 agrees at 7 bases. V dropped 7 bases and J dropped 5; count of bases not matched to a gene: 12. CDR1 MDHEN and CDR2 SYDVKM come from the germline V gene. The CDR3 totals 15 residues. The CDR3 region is CASTSGGLRQDTQYF. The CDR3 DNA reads TGTGCCAGCACCTCCGGGGGACTAAGGCAAGATACGCAGTATTTT. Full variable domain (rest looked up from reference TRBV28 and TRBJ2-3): DVKVTQSSRYLVKRTGEKVFLECVQDMDHENMFWYRQDPGLGLRLIYFSYDVKMKEKGDIPEGYSVSREKKERFSLILESASTNQTSMYLCASTSGGLRQDTQYFGPGTRLTVL.

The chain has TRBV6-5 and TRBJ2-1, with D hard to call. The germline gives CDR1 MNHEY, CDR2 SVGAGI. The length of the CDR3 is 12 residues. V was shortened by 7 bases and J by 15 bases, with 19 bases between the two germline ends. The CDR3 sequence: CASNNRLGQTFF. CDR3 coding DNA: TGTGCCAGCAATAATCGGCTTGGGCAGACGTTCTTC.

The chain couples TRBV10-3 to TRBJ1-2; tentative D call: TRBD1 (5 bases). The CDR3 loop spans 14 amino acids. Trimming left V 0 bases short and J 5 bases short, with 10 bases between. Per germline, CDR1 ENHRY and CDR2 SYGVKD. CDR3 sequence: CAISESGKGYGYTF. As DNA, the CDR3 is TGTGCCATCAGTGAGTCGGGGAAGGGGTATGGCTACACCTTC.